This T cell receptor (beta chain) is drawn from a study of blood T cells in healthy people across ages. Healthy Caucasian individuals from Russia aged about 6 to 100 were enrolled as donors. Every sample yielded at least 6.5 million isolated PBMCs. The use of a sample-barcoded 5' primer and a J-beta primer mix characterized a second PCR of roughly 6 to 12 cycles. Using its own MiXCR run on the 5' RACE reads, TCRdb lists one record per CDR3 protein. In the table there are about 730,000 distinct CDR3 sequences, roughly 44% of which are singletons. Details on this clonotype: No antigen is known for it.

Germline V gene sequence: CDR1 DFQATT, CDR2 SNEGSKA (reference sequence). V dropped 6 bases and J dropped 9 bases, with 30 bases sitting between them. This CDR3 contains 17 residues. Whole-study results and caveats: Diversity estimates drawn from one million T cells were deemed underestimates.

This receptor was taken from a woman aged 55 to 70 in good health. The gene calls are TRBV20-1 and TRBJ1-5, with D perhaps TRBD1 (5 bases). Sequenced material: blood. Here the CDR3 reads CSAVGPWGRGTDRPQHF. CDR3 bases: TGCAGTGCCGTCGGGCCTTGGGGCAGAGGTACTGATCGGCCCCAGCATTTT.